These T cell receptor beta chains were read from a single sample in a study of cytomegalovirus exposure and HLA in healthy donors. Method: immunoSEQ multiplex PCR; TCRdb's copy keeps in-frame clones and lacks some. The sample yields under 200,000 clones, about 86% seen once. Sequenced: PBMCs. The receptors stem from a woman aged 18-29 years in good health and CMV-seronegative. Each CDR3 is given with its conserved first and last residue. The D gene is left open where the match is weak. Expanded clones are given a class, and other clones once, few, many or no size at all.

CDR3,DNA,D,size,V,J
CASSFPWAGGDEQYF,TGTGCCAGCAGCTTCCCTTGGGCAGGGGGTGACGAGCAGTACTTC,TRBD1,NA,TRBV5-6,TRBJ2-7
CASSRELTGNTEAFF,TGCGCCAGCAGCCGAGAGTTGACGGGGAACACTGAAGCTTTCTTT,NA,NA,TRBV5-1,TRBJ1-1
CASSLRQLIRGSNQPQHF,TGTGCCAGCAGTTTACGGCAGTTAATCCGCGGGAGCAATCAGCCCCAGCATTTT,NA,few,TRBV28,TRBJ1-5
CASSSSSTSGAYNEQFF,TGTGCCAGCAGCTCCTCCTCCACTAGCGGGGCTTACAATGAGCAGTTCTTC,TRBD2,NA,TRBV7-2,TRBJ2-1
CASGLGQGDGELFF,TGTGCCAGCGGCCTCGGACAGGGAGACGGGGAGCTGTTTTTT,TRBD1,NA,TRBV28,TRBJ2-2
CAWMRTGVYEQYF,TGTGCCTGGATGAGGACAGGGGTCTACGAGCAGTACTTC,TRBD1,once,TRBV30,TRBJ2-7
CASSVAAGGPEQFF,TGTGCCAGCAGCGTAGCTGCGGGGGGCCCTGAGCAGTTCTTC,TRBD2,NA,TRBV9,TRBJ2-1
CASSLGVTTGELFF,TGTGCCAGCAGCTTAGGGGTGACTACCGGGGAGCTGTTTTTT,NA,NA,TRBV11-3,TRBJ2-2
CASSAQGGTGELFF,TGTGCCAGCAGCGCACAGGGAGGGACCGGGGAGCTGTTTTTT,NA,NA,TRBV11-2,TRBJ2-2
CASISRGGDEKLFF,TGTGCCAGCATCTCAAGGGGGGGTGATGAAAAACTGTTTTTT,NA,few,TRBV5-6,TRBJ1-4
CASSFAGTNTGELFF,TGTGCCAGCAGTTTCGCGGGGACGAACACCGGGGAGCTGTTTTTT,NA,NA,TRBV28,TRBJ2-2
CASSPSNYGYTF,TGTGCCAGCAGTCCCAGTAACTATGGCTACACCTTC,NA,NA,TRBV28,TRBJ1-2
CASSIGQGTSYEQYF,TGTGCCAGTAGTATAGGACAGGGGACCTCCTACGAGCAGTACTTC,TRBD1,NA,TRBV19,TRBJ2-7
CASSLIGRGNTEAFF,TGTGCCAGCAGCTTGATCGGGAGGGGGAACACTGAAGCTTTCTTT,NA,NA,TRBV5-4,TRBJ1-1